Listed here are 15 T cell receptor beta chains from one sample, sequenced in a study of vaccination effects on CD4 cells after COVID-19. Viral peptide pools were used in the ViraFEST assay to expand antigen-specific CD4+ T cells, and sequencing came afterward. Isolation of CD4+ T cells took place after nine to ten days of culture. Two-dose vaccination with either BNT162b2 or mRNA-1273 was given to the participants. Clones were sequenced by immunoSEQ multiplex PCR, and TCRdb holds only the in-frame ones, with some missing. Of about 81,000 clones in the sample, over 70% are singletons; the top ten hold roughly 1.1%. For these receptors, no antigen is known. The sample consisted of CD4+ T cells from PBMCs cultured with HCoV-OC43 spike peptides, taken after COVID-19 vaccination. Regarding subset: HCoV-OC43 spike overlapping peptide pool stimulation. The receptors come from a human donor who received a COVID-19 vaccine.

The V and J genes are TRBV11-2 and TRBJ2-7; possibly TRBD1 for D (6 bases). This CDR3 is built from 15 residues. Germline values: CDR1 SGHAT, CDR2 FQNNGV. V shed 1 base and J shed 3 bases, with 13 bases lying between them. CDR3 region: CASSLGVQGYYEQYV. DNA for the CDR3: TGTGCCAGCAGCTTAGGTGTCCAGGGGTACTACGAGCAGTACGTC.

This chain uses TRBV5-1 with TRBJ2-7; the D gene is possibly TRBD2 (7 bases). V gave up 4 bases and J gave up 5 bases, with 16 bases separating them. CDR3 length: 14 amino acids. In germline, CDR1 is SGHRS, CDR2 YFSETQ. The CDR3 region has the DNA TGCGCCAGCAGCCCCGGAGGGGGGGCGGACGAGCAGTACGTC. Translated: CASSPGGGADEQYV.

V gene TRBV7-5 combines with J gene TRBJ2-7; the tabulated D call, TRBD1, remains unverified against the DNA. TRBV7-5 is given as a pseudogene. The CDR3 has 16 amino acids. The CDR3 DNA reads TGTGCCAGAAGCTCAATTTCCGGGACAGCCTTTGACGAGCAGTACGTC. Translated, it gives CARSSISGTAFDEQYV.

The chain employs TRBV3-1 (or the pseudogene TRBV3-2) and TRBJ1-1; a possible D gene is TRBD1 (6 bases). Deletions cut 8 bases from V and 5 bases from J, with 15 bases between. The CDR3 consists of 13 residues. Germline CDR1 and CDR2: LGHDT and YNNKEL (reference sequence). CDR3 protein: CASGQRGRTEAFF. The CDR3 DNA sequence: TGTGCCAGCGGACAGCGGGGGAGGACTGAAGCTTTCTTT.

This chain uses TRBV6-5 with TRBJ2-1, with 11 nucleotides matching TRBD2. Germline V lookup: CDR1 MNHEY, CDR2 SVGAGI. The CDR3 sequence is 15 residues long. The J segment lost 4 bases and the V segment lost 6 bases, leaving 5 bases of the junction unmatched. This CDR3 is CASSPGTSGYNEQFF. CDR3 bases: TGTGCCAGCAGCCCCGGGACTAGCGGATACAATGAGCAGTTCTTC.

This clone was seen a single time. The chain uses TRBV11-2 and TRBJ1-1; D gene uncertain. The V gene lost 2 bases and the J gene lost 5 bases, with 15 bases spanning the gap. Germline lookup yields CDR1 SGHAT and CDR2 FQNNGV. The CDR3 sequence is 15 residues long. The DNA for the CDR3 is TGTGCCAGCAGCTTATCCGGGAGGCGGGGAACTGAAGCTTTCTTT. Protein: CASSLSGRRGTEAFF.

This clone was counted between two and nine times. This chain connects TRBV28 to TRBJ1-6, with D unresolved. The CDR3 runs 17 residues. Trimming removed 5 bases at V and 4 bases at J, with 18 bases between. The germline V gene has CDR1 MDHEN and CDR2 SYDVKM. The CDR3: CASSPLRGATYNSPLHF. In DNA form, the CDR3 reads TGTGCCAGCAGTCCCCTCCGTGGCGCCACTTATAATTCACCCCTCCACTTT.

The rearrangement links TRBV18 to TRBJ1-2, with D perhaps TRBD1 (5 bases). The length of the CDR3 is 13 residues. V lost 5 bases, J lost 3 bases, and 10 bases lay in between. CDR1 and CDR2 from the germline V gene are KGHSH and LQKENI. This chain's CDR3 is CASSSGTDYGYTF. The CDR3 region has the DNA TGTGCCAGCTCATCAGGGACGGACTATGGCTACACCTTC.

The chain links TRBV30 to TRBJ1-1, with D possibly matching TRBD1 (6 bases). The ends were cut back, 3 bases at V and 2 bases at J, with 13 bases in the middle. This CDR3 has 14 amino acids. CDR1 GTSNPN and CDR2 SVGIG come from the germline V gene (reference sequence). The CDR3: CAWSHGGANTEAFF. Here the CDR3 DNA reads TGTGCCTGGAGCCACGGGGGGGCAAACACTGAAGCTTTCTTT.

The CDR3 nucleotides are TGCGCCAGCAGCTTGGGGGGACAGTCCAATGGCTACACCTTC. This sequence encodes CASSLGGQSNGYTF. The V call is TRBV5-1, the J call TRBJ1-2, with TRBD1 matching 7 bases. The germline V gene encodes CDR1 SGHRS and CDR2 YFSETQ. The CDR3 contains 14 residues. Losses at the gene ends were 0 bases for V and 6 bases for J; bases not matched to a gene: 5.

With respect to this clone: At one of its ends the junction is not consistent with the germline gene, which may arise from a read error. V is TRBV7-8 and J is TRBJ2-1; D remains unclear. Germline V CDR1 and CDR2: SGHVS, FQNEAQ. The CDR3 spans 11 residues. The CDR3 reads CASSSDNEQFF. The CDR3 bases are TGTGCCAGCAGCTCCGACAATGAGCAGTTCTTC.

The chain employs TRBV3-1 (or the pseudogene TRBV3-2) and TRBJ1-2, with D perhaps TRBD1 (5 bases). The germline V and J ends were trimmed by 4 bases and 4 bases, with 19 bases remaining between them. Germline V gene sequence: CDR1 LGHDT, CDR2 YNNKEL (reference sequence). The CDR3 is 16 residues long. The CDR3 sequence is CASSRGTGGKSYGYTF. The DNA for the CDR3 is TGTGCCAGCAGCCGGGGTACAGGTGGAAAAAGCTATGGCTACACCTTC.

The genes are TRBV29-1 and TRBJ1-1; a possible D gene is TRBD1 (5 bases). The V and J ends lost 1 base and 3 bases respectively, with 12 bases between them. This CDR3 is 14 amino acids long. Germline lookup yields CDR1 SQVTM and CDR2 ANQGSEA. The CDR3 bases are TGCAGCGTTGAAGTTCCAGGGACGGACACTGAAGCTTTCTTT. The encoded protein is CSVEVPGTDTEAFF.

This chain connects TRBV10-2 to TRBJ1-5, with unresolved D. The CDR3 has 15 amino acids. The V end lost 4 bases, the J end lost 0 bases, and 10 bases lay between the germline ends. Germline V CDR1 and CDR2: WSHSY, SAAADI. CDR3 bases: TGCGCCAGCAGTGTTAAGGCCGGTAGCAATCAGCCCCAGCATTTT. Amino acids: CASSVKAGSNQPQHF.

This clone has more than one count but fewer than ten. CDR3 sequence: CASSPRGLSYSNQPQHF. The CDR3 DNA reads TGTGCCAGCAGTCCAAGGGGCCTATCGTATAGCAATCAGCCCCAGCATTTT. The chain employs TRBV27 and TRBJ1-5; D might be TRBD1 (5 bases). V was pared by 5 bases and J by 0 bases, with 17 bases between. CDR1 is MNHEY, CDR2 SMNVEV, per germline (reference sequence). This CDR3 has 17 residues.